This T cell receptor beta chain was identified during a study of OX40 agonist ivuxolimab in advanced cancers. Study as a whole: Patients enrolled in dose escalation were diagnosed with hepatocellular carcinoma, melanoma, renal cell or head and neck cancer.

Some clones are missing from TCRdb's copy, which holds only in-frame ones; the method was immunoSEQ multiplex PCR. Here the sample spans tens of thousands of clones, approximately 90% being singletons. This clone turned up a few times. Antigen unknown. V was cut by 3 bases and J by 2 bases, with 11 bases left in between. Germline CDR1 MDHEN, CDR2 SYDVKM. The CDR3 runs 14 residues. Study-level points and caveats: Some nonresponders additionally presented with little normalized T-cell clonal expansion. In general, CD8+ T cells held more expanded clones than CD4+ did, on average.

The TCR originated in an adult with an advanced solid tumor such as melanoma, head and neck, liver or kidney cancer. The chain uses TRBV28 and TRBJ2-7; tentatively, D is TRBD2 (6 bases). Source: CD4+ or CD8+ T cells sorted from blood, taken in a trial of the OX40 agonist ivuxolimab. The CDR3 DNA sequence: TGTGCCAGCAGTTTGTCGGGGGAAACCTACGAGCAGTACTTC. It is translated as CASSLSGETYEQYF.